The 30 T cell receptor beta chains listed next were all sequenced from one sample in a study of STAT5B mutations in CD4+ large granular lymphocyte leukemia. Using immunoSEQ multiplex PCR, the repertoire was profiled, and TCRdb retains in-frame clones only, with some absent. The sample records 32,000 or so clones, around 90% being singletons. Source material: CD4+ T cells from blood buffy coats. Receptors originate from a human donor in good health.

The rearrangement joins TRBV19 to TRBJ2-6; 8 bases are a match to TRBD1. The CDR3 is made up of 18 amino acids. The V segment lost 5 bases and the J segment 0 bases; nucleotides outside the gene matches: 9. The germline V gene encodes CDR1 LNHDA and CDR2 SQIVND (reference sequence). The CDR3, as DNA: TGTGCCAGTAGTCGGCCGGGACAGGTGACCTCTGGGGCCAACGTCCTGACTTTC. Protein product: CASSRPGQVTSGANVLTF.

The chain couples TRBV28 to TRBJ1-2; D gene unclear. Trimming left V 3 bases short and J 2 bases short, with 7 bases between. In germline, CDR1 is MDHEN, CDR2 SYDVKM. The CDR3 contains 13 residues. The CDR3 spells CASSLETNYGYTF. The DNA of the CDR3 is TGTGCCAGCAGTTTGGAGACGAACTATGGCTACACCTTC.

In DNA form, the CDR3 reads TGTGCCAGCAGCTTAGAGAACGGGATGGGTGAAAAACTGTTTTTT. It encodes CASSLENGMGEKLFF. V usage is TRBV7-8 and J usage is TRBJ1-4; D remains ambiguous. V lost 1 base and J 7 bases, leaving 13 bases between the germline ends. The CDR3 totals 15 residues. Germline V lookup: CDR1 SGHVS, CDR2 FQNEAQ.

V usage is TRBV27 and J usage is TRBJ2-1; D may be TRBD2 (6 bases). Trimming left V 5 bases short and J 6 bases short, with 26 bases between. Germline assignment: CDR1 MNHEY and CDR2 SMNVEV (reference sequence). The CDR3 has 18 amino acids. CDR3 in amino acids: CASSTRWRGGTSTNEQFF. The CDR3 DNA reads TGTGCCAGCAGTACCCGATGGAGGGGTGGTACTAGCACCAATGAGCAGTTCTTC.

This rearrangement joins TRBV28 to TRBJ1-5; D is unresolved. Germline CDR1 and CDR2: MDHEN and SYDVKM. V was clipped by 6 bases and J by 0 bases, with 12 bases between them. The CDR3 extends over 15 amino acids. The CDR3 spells CASSADPPSNQPQHF. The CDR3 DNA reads TGTGCCAGCAGCGCTGATCCTCCTAGCAATCAGCCCCAGCATTTT.

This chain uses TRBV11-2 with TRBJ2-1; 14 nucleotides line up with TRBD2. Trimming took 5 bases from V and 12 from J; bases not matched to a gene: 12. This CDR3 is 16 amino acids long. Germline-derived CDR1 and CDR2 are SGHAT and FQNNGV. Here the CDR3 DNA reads TGTGCCAGCAGCCCAGGCGGGACTAGCGGGAGAGGGGGGCAGTTCTTC. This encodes CASSPGGTSGRGGQFF.

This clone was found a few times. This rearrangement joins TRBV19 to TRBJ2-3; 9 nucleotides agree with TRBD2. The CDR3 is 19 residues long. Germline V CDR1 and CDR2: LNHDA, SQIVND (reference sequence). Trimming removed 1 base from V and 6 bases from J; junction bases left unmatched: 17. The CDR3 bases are TGTGCCAGTAGTATAGCCGTTAGGGGGACTAGCTGGGGATTGGATACGCAGTATTTT. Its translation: CASSIAVRGTSWGLDTQYF. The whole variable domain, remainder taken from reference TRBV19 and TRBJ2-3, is DGGITQSPKYLFRKEGQNVTLSCEQNLNHDAMYWYRQDPGQGLRLIYYSQIVNDFQKGDIAEGYSVSREKKESFPLTVTSAQKNPTAFYLCASSIAVRGTSWGLDTQYFGPGTRLTVL.

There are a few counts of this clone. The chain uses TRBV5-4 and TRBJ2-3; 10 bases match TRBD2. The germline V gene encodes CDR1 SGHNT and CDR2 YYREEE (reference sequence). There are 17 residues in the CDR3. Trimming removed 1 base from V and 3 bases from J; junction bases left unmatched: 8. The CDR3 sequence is CASSLKVAGGSTDTQYF. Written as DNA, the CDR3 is TGTGCCAGCAGCTTGAAAGTAGCGGGAGGAAGTACAGATACGCAGTATTTT. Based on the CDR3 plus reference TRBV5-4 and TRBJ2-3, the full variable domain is ETGVTQSPTHLIKTRGQQVTLRCSSQSGHNTVSWYQQALGQGPQFIFQYYREEENGRGNFPPRFSGLQFPNYSSELNVNALELDDSALYLCASSLKVAGGSTDTQYFGPGTRLTVL.

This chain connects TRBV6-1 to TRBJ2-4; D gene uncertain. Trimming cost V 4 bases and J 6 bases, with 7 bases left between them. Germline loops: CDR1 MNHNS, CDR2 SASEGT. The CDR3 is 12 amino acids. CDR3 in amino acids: CASSVSGNIQYF. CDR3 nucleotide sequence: TGTGCCAGCAGTGTGTCAGGAAACATTCAGTACTTC.

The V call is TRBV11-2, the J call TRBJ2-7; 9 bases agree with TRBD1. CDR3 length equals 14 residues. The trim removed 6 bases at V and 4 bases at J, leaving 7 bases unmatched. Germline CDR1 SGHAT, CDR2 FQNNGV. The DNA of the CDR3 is TGTGCCAGCAGGCACCGGGACAGGGCTTACGAGCAGTACTTC. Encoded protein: CASRHRDRAYEQYF.

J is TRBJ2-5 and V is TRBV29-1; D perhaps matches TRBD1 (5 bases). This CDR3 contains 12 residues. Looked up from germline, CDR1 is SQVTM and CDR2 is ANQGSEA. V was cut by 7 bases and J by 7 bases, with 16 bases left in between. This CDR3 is CSDTQGFGTQYF. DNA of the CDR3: TGCAGCGATACCCAGGGATTCGGGACCCAGTACTTC.

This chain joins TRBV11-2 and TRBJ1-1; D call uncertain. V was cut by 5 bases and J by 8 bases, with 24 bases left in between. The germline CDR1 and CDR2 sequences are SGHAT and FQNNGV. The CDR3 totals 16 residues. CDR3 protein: CASSKGNIFGSDEAFF. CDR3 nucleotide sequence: TGTGCCAGCAGCAAAGGTAACATCTTTGGGTCAGACGAAGCTTTCTTT.

CDR3 nucleotides: TGCGCCAGCAGTGAGTCGCTTAGCGGGGACGGACCAGATACGCAGTATTTT. Translating it yields CASSESLSGDGPDTQYF. The chain couples TRBV10-1 to TRBJ2-3; 8 bases align to TRBD2. With V trimmed by 0 bases and J by 4 bases, 9 bases remained unmatched. This CDR3 has 17 residues. From germline, CDR1 is WNHNN and CDR2 SYGVQD (reference sequence).

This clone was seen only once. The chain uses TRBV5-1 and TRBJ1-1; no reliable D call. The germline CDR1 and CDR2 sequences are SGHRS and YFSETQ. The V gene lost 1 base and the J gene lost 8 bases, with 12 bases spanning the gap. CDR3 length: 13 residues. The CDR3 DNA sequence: TGCGCCAGCAGCTTGACCGGGCCCTGGGAAGCTTTCTTT. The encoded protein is CASSLTGPWEAFF.

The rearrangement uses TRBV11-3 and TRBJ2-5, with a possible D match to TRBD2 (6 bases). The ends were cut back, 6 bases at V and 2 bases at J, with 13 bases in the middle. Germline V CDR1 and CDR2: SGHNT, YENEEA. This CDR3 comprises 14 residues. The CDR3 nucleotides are TGTGCCAGCAGTCCCGGCGGGGATCAAGAGACCCAGTACTTC. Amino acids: CASSPGGDQETQYF.

CDR3 sequence reads: CASSLIGSSKETQYF. As DNA, the CDR3 is TGTGCCAGCAGCTTGATAGGGTCTAGTAAAGAGACCCAGTACTTC. This sequence joins TRBV5-4 and TRBJ2-5, with D uncertain. The CDR3 spans 15 residues. CDR1 and CDR2 from the germline V gene are SGHNT and YYREEE (reference sequence). With 1 base removed from V and 3 bases from J, the gap between germline ends came to 13 bases.

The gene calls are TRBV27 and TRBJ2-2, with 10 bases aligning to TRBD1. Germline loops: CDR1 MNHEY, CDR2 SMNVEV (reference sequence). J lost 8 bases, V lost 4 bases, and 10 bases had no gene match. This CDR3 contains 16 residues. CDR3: CASSYPLTGGRGELFF. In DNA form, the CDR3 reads TGTGCCAGCAGTTACCCCTTGACAGGGGGCAGGGGGGAGCTGTTTTTT.

Here the CDR3 DNA reads TGTGCCATCAGTCGTGGGACCGAAGCTTTCTTT. It translates to CAISRGTEAFF. The chain recombines TRBV10-3 with TRBJ1-1; tentative D call: TRBD1 (5 bases). The ends were cut back, 5 bases at V and 8 bases at J, with 9 bases in the middle. The CDR3 loop spans 11 amino acids. CDR1 and CDR2 (germline): ENHRY, SYGVKD.

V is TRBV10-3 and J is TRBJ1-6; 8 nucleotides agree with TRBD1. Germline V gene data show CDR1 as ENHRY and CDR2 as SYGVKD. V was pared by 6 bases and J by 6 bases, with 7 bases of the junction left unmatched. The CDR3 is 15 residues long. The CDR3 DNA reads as TGTGCCATCAGGGACAGGGATTGGGGTAATTCACCCCTCCACTTT. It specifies CAIRDRDWGNSPLHF.

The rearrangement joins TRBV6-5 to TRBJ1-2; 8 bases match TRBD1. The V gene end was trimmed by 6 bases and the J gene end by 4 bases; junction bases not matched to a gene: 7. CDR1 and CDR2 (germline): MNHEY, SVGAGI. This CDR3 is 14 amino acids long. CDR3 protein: CASSRDRSSYGYTF. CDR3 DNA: TGTGCCAGCAGCCGGGACAGGTCAAGCTATGGCTACACCTTC.

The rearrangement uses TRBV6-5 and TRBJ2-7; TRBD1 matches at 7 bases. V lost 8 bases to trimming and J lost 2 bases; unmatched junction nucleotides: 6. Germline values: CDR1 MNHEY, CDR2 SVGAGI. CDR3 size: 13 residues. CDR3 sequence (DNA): TGTGCCAGCCGGCCAGGGGGAACCTACGAGCAGTACTTC. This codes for CASRPGGTYEQYF.

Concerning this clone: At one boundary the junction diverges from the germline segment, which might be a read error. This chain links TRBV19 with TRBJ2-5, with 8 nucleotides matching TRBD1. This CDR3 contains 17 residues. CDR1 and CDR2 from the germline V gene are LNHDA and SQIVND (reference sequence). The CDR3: CTSSIWFRAGDRETQYF. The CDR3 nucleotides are TGTACCAGTAGTATCTGGTTCCGGGCAGGGGACAGGGAGACCCAGTACTTC.

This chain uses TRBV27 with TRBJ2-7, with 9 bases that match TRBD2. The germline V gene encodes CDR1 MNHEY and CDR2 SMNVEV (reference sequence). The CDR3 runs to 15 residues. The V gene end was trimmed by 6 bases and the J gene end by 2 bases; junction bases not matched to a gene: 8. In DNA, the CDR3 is TGTGCCAGCAGAGAAGCGGGAGGAGGGGCCTACGAGCAGTACTTC. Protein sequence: CASREAGGGAYEQYF.

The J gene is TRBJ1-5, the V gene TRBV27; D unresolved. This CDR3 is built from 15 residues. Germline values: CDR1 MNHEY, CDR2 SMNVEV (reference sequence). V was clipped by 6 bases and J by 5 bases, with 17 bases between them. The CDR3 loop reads CASRSFPNADQPQHF. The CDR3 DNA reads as TGTGCCAGCAGATCCTTTCCCAACGCCGATCAGCCCCAGCATTTT.

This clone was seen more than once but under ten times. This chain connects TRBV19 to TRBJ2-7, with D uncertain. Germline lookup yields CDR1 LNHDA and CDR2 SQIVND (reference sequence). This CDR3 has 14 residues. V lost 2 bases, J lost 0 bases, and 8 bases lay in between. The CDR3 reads CASSIRTLSYEQYF. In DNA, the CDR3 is TGTGCCAGTAGTATACGGACGCTCTCCTACGAGCAGTACTTC. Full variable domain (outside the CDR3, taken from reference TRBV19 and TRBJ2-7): DGGITQSPKYLFRKEGQNVTLSCEQNLNHDAMYWYRQDPGQGLRLIYYSQIVNDFQKGDIAEGYSVSREKKESFPLTVTSAQKNPTAFYLCASSIRTLSYEQYFGPGTRLTVT.

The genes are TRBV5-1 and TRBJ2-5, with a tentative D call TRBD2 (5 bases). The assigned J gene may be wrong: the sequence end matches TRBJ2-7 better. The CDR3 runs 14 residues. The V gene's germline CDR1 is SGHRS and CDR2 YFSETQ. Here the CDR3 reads CASSLRGVSYEQYF. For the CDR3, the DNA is TGCGCCAGCAGCTTGCGGGGAGTATCCTACGAGCAGTACTTC.

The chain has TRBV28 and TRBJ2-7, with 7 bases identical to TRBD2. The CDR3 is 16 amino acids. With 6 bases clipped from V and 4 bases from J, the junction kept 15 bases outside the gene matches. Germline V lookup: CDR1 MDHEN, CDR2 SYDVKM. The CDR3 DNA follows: TGTGCCAGCAGACCCTTGAAGCGGGACGCAAGGTACGAGCAGTACTTC. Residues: CASRPLKRDARYEQYF. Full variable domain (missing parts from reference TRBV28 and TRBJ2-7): DVKVTQSSRYLVKRTGEKVFLECVQDMDHENMFWYRQDPGLGLRLIYFSYDVKMKEKGDIPEGYSVSREKKERFSLILESASTNQTSMYLCASRPLKRDARYEQYFGPGTRLTVT.

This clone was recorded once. CDR3: CASSPGVGSPKGETQYF. The DNA for the CDR3 is TGTGCCAGCAGCCCAGGGGTAGGGTCCCCGAAGGGAGAGACCCAGTACTTC. The chain uses TRBV7-7 and TRBJ2-5, with a tentative D call TRBD1 (6 bases). Germline V gene data show CDR1 as SSHAT and CDR2 as FNYEAQ (reference sequence). Deletions cut 5 bases from V and 4 bases from J, with 23 bases between. This CDR3 comprises 17 residues.

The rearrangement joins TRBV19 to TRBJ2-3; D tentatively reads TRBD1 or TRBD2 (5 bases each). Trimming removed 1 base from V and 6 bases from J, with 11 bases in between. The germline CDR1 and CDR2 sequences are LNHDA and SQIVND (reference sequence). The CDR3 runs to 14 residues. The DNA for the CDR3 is TGTGCCAGTAGTATAGGGGACCGCTGGGATACGCAGTATTTT. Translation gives CASSIGDRWDTQYF.

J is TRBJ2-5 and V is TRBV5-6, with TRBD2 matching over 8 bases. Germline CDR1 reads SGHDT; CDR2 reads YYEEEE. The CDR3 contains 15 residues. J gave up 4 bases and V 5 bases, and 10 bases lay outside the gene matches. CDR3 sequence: CASSSMGLAGETQYF. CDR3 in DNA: TGTGCCAGCAGTTCCATGGGGCTAGCGGGAGAGACCCAGTACTTC.